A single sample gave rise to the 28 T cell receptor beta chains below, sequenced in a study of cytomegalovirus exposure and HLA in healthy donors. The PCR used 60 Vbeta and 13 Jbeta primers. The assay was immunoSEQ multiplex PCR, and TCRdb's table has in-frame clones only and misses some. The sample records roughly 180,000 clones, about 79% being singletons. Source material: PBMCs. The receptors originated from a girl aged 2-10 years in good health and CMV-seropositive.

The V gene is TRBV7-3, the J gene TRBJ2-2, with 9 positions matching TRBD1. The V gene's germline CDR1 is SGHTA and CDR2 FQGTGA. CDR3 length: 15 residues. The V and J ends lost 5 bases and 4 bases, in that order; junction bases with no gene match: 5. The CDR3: CASSRDRAGTGELFF. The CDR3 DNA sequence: TGTGCCAGCAGCCGGGACAGGGCGGGCACCGGGGAGCTGTTTTTT.

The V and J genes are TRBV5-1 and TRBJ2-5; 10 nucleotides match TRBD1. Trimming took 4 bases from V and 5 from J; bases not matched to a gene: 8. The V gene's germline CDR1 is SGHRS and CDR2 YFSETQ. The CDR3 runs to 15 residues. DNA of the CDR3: TGCGCCAGCAGCGCCGGGACAGGGGATGGGGAGACCCAGTACTTC. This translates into CASSAGTGDGETQYF.

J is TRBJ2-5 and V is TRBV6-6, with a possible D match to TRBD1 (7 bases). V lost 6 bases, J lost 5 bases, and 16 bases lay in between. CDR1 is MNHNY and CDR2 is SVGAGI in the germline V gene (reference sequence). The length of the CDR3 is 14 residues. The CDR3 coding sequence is TGTGCCAGCAGCGACGAGGGGGCGGGGGAGACCCAGTACTTC. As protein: CASSDEGAGETQYF.

CDR3 coding DNA: TGTGCCAGTGGGGTAGAAGAGGACTTGTTTAGGTTCTTC. Amino acid sequence: CASGVEEDLFRFF. The V call is TRBV2, the J call TRBJ2-1, with D perhaps TRBD2 (5 bases). CDR1 and CDR2 from the germline V gene are SNHLY and FYNNEI. The CDR3 consists of 13 residues. The V end was cut by 9 bases, the J end by 15 bases, with 24 bases between.

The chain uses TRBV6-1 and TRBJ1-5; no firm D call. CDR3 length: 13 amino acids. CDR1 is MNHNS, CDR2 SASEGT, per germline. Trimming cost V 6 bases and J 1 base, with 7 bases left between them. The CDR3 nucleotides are TGTGCCAGCAGGAGAGGGAGCAATCAGCCCCAGCATTTT. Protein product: CASRRGSNQPQHF.

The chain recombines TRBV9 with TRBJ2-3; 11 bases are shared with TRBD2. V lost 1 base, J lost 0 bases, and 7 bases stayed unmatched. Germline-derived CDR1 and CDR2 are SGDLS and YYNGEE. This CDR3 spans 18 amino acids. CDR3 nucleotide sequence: TGTGCCAGCAGCGTAAGCCTAGCGGGAGGTGATAGCACAGATACGCAGTATTTT. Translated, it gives CASSVSLAGGDSTDTQYF.

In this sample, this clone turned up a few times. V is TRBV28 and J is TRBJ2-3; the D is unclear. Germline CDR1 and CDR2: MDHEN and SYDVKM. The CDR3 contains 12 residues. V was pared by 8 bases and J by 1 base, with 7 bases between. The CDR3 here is CASSGGTDTQYF. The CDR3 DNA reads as TGTGCCAGCTCCGGTGGCACAGATACGCAGTATTTT.

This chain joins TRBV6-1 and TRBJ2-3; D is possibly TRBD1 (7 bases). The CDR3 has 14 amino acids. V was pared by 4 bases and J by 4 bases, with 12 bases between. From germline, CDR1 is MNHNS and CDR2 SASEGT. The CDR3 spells CASSGLGGSDTQYF. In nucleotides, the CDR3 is TGTGCCAGCAGTGGACTAGGGGGCTCAGATACGCAGTATTTT.

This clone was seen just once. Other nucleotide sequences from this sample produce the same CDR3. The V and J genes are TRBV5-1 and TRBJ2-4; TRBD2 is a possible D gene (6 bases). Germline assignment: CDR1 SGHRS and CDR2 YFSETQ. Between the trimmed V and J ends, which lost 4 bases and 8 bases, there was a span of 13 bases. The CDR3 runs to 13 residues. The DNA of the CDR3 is TGCGCCAGCAGCCGGGGGACCCGGGACATTCAGTACTTC. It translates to CASSRGTRDIQYF. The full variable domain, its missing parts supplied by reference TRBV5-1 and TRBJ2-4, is KAGVTQTPRYLIKTRGQQVTLSCSPISGHRSVSWYQQTPGQGLQFLFEYFSETQRNKGNFPGRFSGRQFSNSRSEMNVSTLELGDSALYLCASSRGTRDIQYFGAGTRLSVL.

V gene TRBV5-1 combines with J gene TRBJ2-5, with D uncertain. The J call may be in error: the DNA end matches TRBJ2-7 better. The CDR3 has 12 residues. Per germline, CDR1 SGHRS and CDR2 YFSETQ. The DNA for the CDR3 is TGCGCCAGCAGCCCGGAATTGGGCGAGCAGTACTTC. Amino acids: CASSPELGEQYF.

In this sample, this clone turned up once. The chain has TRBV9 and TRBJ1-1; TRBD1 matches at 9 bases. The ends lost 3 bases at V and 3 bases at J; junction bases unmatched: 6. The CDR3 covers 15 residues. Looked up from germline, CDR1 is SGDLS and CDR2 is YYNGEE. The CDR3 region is CASSAGTGFYTEAFF. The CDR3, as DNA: TGTGCCAGCAGCGCCGGGACAGGGTTTTACACTGAAGCTTTCTTT.

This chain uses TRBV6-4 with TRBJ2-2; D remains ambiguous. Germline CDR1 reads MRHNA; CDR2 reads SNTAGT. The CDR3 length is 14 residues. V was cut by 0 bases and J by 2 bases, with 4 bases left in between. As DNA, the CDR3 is TGTGCCAGCAGTGACTCCGGTAACACCGGGGAGCTGTTTTTT. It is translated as CASSDSGNTGELFF.

The CDR3 DNA reads TGTGCCAGCAGTGAAAGGGGACAGGGGGATGGCTACACCTTC. Translation: CASSERGQGDGYTF. V gene TRBV2 combines with J gene TRBJ1-2; 11 bases align to TRBD1. Germline lookup yields CDR1 SNHLY and CDR2 FYNNEI. The length of the CDR3 is 14 residues. V lost 2 bases to trimming and J lost 6 bases; unmatched junction nucleotides: 2. The full variable domain, rest sourced from reference TRBV2 and TRBJ1-2, is EPEVTQTPSHQVTQMGQEVILRCVPISNHLYFYWYRQILGQKVEFLVSFYNNEISEKSEIFDDQFSVERPDGSNFTLKIRSTKLEDSAMYFCASSERGQGDGYTFGSGTRLTVV.

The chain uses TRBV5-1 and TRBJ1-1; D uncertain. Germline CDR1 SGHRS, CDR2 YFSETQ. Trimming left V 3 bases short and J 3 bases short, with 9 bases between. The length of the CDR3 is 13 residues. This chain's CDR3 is CASSSTGDTEAFF. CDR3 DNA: TGCGCCAGCAGCTCCACCGGGGACACTGAAGCTTTCTTT.

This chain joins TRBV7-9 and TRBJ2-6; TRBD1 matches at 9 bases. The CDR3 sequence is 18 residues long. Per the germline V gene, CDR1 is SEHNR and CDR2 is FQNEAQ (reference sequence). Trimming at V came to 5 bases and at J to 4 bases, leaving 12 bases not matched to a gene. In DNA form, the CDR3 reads TGTGCCAGCAGCCCCGCCCCCGGGACAGGGAGAGGGGCCAACGTCCTGACTTTC. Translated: CASSPAPGTGRGANVLTF.

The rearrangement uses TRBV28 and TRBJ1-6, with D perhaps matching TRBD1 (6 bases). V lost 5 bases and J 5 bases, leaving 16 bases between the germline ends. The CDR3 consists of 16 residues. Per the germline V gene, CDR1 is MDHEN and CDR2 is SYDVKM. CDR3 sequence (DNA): TGTGCCAGCAGTCAGGGGACGGATGGGGATAATTCACCCCTCCACTTT. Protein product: CASSQGTDGDNSPLHF.

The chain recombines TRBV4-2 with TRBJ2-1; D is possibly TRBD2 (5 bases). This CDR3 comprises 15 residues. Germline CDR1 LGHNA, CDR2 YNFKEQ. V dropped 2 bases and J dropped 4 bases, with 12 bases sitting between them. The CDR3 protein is CASSQSSEQYNEQFF. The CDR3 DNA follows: TGTGCCAGCAGCCAAAGTAGCGAACAGTACAATGAGCAGTTCTTC.

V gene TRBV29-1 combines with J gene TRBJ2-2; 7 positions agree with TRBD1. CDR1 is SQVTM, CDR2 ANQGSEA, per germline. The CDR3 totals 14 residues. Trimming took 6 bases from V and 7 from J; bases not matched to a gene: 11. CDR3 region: CSVHQGTAVGELFF. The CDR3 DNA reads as TGCAGCGTCCACCAAGGGACAGCAGTCGGGGAGCTGTTTTTT.

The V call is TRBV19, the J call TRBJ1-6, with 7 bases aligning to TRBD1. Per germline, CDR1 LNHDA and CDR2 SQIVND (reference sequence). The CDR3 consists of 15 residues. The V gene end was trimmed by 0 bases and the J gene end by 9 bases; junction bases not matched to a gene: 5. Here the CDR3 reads CASSIDQTGSSPLHF. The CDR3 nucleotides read TGTGCCAGTAGTATAGACCAGACAGGGAGTTCACCCCTCCACTTT. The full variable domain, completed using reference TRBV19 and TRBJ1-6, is DGGITQSPKYLFRKEGQNVTLSCEQNLNHDAMYWYRQDPGQGLRLIYYSQIVNDFQKGDIAEGYSVSREKKESFPLTVTSAQKNPTAFYLCASSIDQTGSSPLHFGNGTRLTVT.

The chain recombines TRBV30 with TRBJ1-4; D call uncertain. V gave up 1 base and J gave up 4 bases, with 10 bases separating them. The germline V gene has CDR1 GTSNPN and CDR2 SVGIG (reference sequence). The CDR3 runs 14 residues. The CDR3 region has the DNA TGTGCCTGGAGTGCGGGAGGAGTTAATGAAAAACTGTTTTTT. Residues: CAWSAGGVNEKLFF.

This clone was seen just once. This CDR3 is CASIRRWGARVTEAFF. DNA of the CDR3: TGTGCCAGCATCCGACGTTGGGGCGCGAGAGTAACTGAAGCTTTCTTT. The V gene is TRBV28, the J gene TRBJ1-1; TRBD1 might be the D (5 bases). The CDR3 runs to 16 residues. The V end lost 7 bases, the J end lost 5 bases, and 23 bases lay between the germline ends. CDR1 is MDHEN, CDR2 SYDVKM, per germline.

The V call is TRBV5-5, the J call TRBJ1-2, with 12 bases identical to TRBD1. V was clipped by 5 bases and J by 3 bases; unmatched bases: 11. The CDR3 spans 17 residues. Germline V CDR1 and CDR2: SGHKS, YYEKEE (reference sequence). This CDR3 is CASSPGTGGSSDYGYTF. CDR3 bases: TGTGCCAGCAGTCCCGGGACAGGGGGCAGTTCGGACTATGGCTACACCTTC.

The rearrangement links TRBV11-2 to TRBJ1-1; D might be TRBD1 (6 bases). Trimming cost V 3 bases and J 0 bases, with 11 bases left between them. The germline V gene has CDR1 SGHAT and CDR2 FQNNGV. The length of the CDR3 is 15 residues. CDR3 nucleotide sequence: TGTGCCAGCAGCTTGTTGCAGGGGATGAACACTGAAGCTTTCTTT. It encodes CASSLLQGMNTEAFF. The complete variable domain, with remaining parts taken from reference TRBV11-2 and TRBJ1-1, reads EAGVAQSPRYKIIEKRQSVAFWCNPISGHATLYWYQQILGQGPKLLIQFQNNGVVDDSQLPKDRFSAERLKGVDSTLKIQPAKLEDSAVYLCASSLLQGMNTEAFFGQGTRLTVV.

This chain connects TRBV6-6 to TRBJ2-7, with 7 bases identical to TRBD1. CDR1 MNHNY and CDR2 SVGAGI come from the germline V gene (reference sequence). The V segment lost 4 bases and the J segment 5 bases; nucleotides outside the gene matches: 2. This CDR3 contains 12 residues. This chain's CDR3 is CASSWGTDEQYF. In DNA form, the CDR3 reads TGTGCCAGCAGTTGGGGGACAGACGAGCAGTACTTC.

The CDR3 bases are TGTGCCTGGAGTAAACAGGGGAGCGGCACTGAAGCTTTCTTT. Protein sequence: CAWSKQGSGTEAFF. The J gene is TRBJ1-1, the V gene TRBV30, with 7 bases identical to TRBD1. Germline loops: CDR1 GTSNPN, CDR2 SVGIG (reference sequence). This CDR3 contains 14 residues. Trimming took 2 bases from V and 4 from J; bases not matched to a gene: 7.

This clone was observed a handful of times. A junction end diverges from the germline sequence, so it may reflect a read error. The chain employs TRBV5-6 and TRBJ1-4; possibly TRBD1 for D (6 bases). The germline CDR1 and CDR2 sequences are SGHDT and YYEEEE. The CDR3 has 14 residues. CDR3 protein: CASSTSGTWKMGDF. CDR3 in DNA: TGTGCCAGCAGCACGTCCGGGACATGGAAAATGGGTGATTTT.

The CDR3 protein is CASSLVAGRPGELFF. The CDR3, as DNA: TGTGCCAGCAGTTTAGTGGCGGGGAGACCCGGGGAGCTGTTTTTT. This rearrangement joins TRBV27 to TRBJ2-2, with TRBD2 as a possible D gene (6 bases). CDR3 length: 15 residues. V was shortened by 2 bases and J by 6 bases, with 13 bases between the two germline ends. The V gene's germline CDR1 is MNHEY and CDR2 SMNVEV (reference sequence).

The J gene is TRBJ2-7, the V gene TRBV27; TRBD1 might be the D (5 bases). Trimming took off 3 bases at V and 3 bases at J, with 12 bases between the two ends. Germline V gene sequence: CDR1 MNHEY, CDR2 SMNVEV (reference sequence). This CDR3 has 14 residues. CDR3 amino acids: CASSLRRQSYEQYF. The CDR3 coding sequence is TGTGCCAGCAGTTTGAGAAGACAGAGCTACGAGCAGTACTTC.